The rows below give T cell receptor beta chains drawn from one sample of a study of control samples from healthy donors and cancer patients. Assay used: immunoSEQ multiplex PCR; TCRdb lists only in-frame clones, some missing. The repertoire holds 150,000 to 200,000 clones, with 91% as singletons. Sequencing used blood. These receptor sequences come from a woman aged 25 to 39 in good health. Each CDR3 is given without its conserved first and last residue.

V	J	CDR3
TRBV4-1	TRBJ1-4	ASSQSGTGNEKLF
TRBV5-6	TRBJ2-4	ASSLVGGRAQNIQY
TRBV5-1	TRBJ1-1	ASSWEGRTEAF
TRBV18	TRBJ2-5	ASSPPAGLGETQY
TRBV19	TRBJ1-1	ASSLPGAPGNTEAF
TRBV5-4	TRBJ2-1	ASSSTSGKDNEQF
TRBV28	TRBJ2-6	ASSPGGAGANVLT
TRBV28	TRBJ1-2	ASRKGGYYGYT
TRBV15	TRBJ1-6	ATSRGQGDYSPLH
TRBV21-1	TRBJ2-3	ASSTDTQY
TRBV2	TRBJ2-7	ASSEDRTGTSYEQY
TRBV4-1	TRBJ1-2	ASSQVGGTGEGYT
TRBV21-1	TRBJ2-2	ASSKGNRVTGELF
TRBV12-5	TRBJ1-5	ASAPGRNQPQH
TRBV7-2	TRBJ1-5	ASSPQVYSNQPQH
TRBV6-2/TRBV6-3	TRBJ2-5	ASSFRVETQY
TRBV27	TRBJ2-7	ASSPRTSGSYEQY
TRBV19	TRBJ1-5	ASSITGRGIQH
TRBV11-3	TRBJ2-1	ASRGREGLDEQF
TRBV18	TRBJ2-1	ASSGLAGGNEQF
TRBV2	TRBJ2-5	ASRRDRQETQY
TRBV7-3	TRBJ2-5	ASSLAGGRETQY
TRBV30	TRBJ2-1	AWRTGNYNEQF
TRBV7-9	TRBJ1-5	ASSLGVGNQPQH
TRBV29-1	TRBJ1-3	SVEVPQARINTIY
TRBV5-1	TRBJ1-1	ASSLNSDTEAF
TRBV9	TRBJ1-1	ASSVGHLNTEAF
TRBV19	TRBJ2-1	ASSIRRVTSGGDEQF
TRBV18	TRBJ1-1	ASSPQTGNTEAF
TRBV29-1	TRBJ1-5	SVGDGYQPQH
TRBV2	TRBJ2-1	ASSERTSGAYNEQF